These 15 T cell receptor beta chains were all obtained from the same sample, sequenced in a study of post-analysis software for immune sequencing data. Tagging with unique molecular identifiers was a feature of the TCR beta cDNA libraries. TCRdb passed the PCR reads through MiXCR, listing each CDR3 protein once. Of roughly 800,000 distinct CDR3 sequences in the sample, 25% to 30% are singletons; the top ten hold around 0.56%. For these receptors, no antigen is known. Study-level results: Controls showed lower frequencies than patients for roughly 5 TRBV segments, and TRBV5-6, TRBV5-1 and TRBV20-1 were among these.

The sequenced sample was blood. The receptors originated from a girl between 10 and 17 years old with multiple sclerosis.

This chain joins TRBV11-2 and TRBJ2-1; tentatively, D is TRBD1 (6 bases). Germline values: CDR1 SGHAT, CDR2 FQNNGV. The CDR3 sequence is 14 residues long. V shed 5 bases and J shed 1 base, with 9 bases lying between them. The CDR3 nucleotides read TGTGCCAGCAGCCCCGACAGGTCCTACAATGAGCAGTTCTTC. Translating gives CASSPDRSYNEQFF.

Of note for this clonotype: A much larger clone differs by one base, so this may be a read error. The V gene is TRBV29-1, the J gene TRBJ2-1; 11 bases align to TRBD2. Germline lookup yields CDR1 SQVTM and CDR2 ANQGSEA. The CDR3 has 16 amino acids. CDR3 sequence: CGAPVPTSGAYNEQFF. CDR3 bases: TGCGGCGCCCCCGTGCCGACTAGCGGGGCCTACAATGAGCAGTTCTTC.

The V gene is TRBV9, the J gene TRBJ1-4, with 8 bases that match TRBD1. The CDR3 is made up of 14 amino acids. Per the germline V gene, CDR1 is SGDLS and CDR2 is YYNGEE. V shed 3 bases and J 2 bases; nucleotides not matched to a gene: 0. The CDR3 DNA reads TGTGCCAGCAGCGGGACAGGGACTAATGAAAAACTGTTTTTT. It specifies CASSGTGTNEKLFF.

J is TRBJ1-4 and V is TRBV4-3; weak D call: TRBD1 (5 bases). Germline CDR1 LGHNA, CDR2 YSLEER. CDR3 size: 20 residues. Trimming cost V 0 bases and J 8 bases, with 28 bases left between them. The CDR3 sequence: CASSQDALTAIFSSEEKLFF. The CDR3 DNA is TGCGCCAGCAGCCAAGACGCCCTGACAGCTATCTTTTCGTCCGAAGAAAAACTGTTTTTT.

This clonotype showed up just a few times. The CDR3 DNA reads as TGTGCCAGCAGTTACTCGGCCGCTGGGGGCACTGAAGCTTTCTTT. Protein product: CASSYSAAGGTEAFF. The chain links TRBV6-5 to TRBJ1-1, with D possibly being TRBD1 (5 bases). The CDR3 is 15 amino acids. The germline V gene has CDR1 MNHEY and CDR2 SVGAGI. Trimming shortened V by 0 bases and J by 4 bases, and 12 bases separated the two germline ends.

This chain joins TRBV7-2 and TRBJ1-4; D gene unclear. This CDR3 comprises 13 residues. The V end was cut by 5 bases, the J end by 7 bases, with 11 bases between. Germline loops: CDR1 SGHTA, CDR2 FQGNSA. For the CDR3, the DNA is TGTGCCAGCAGCCCCAAGTCTAGTGAAAAACTGTTTTTT. This codes for CASSPKSSEKLFF.

The rearrangement links TRBV12-3 or TRBV12-4 to TRBJ1-1; perhaps TRBD1 as D (5 bases). This CDR3 region has 13 residues. V gave up 6 bases and J gave up 5 bases, with 13 bases separating them. The CDR3 DNA reads TGTGCCAGCAGACCGAGGGAGGGGACTGAAGCTTTCTTT. This encodes CASRPREGTEAFF.

In its sample, this clonotype was seen a few times. The CDR3: CASSQGSRGGLSYEQYF. CDR3 coding DNA: TGCGCCAGCAGCCAAGGCTCCAGGGGCGGGCTCTCCTACGAGCAGTACTTC. The rearrangement joins TRBV4-3 to TRBJ2-7; possibly TRBD1 for D (6 bases). The CDR3 has 17 amino acids. V was pared by 1 base and J by 0 bases, with 16 bases between. Per germline, CDR1 LGHNA and CDR2 YSLEER.

The chain carries TRBV29-1 and TRBJ2-1, with 8 bases lining up with TRBD2. In germline, CDR1 is SQVTM, CDR2 ANQGSEA. The CDR3 has 15 amino acids. The J segment lost 5 bases and the V segment lost 4 bases, leaving 10 bases of the junction unmatched. This CDR3 is CSVVISGRTDNEQFF. DNA of the CDR3: TGCAGCGTTGTCATCAGCGGGAGAACCGACAATGAGCAGTTCTTC.

This chain connects TRBV3-1 to TRBJ1-5; D not resolved. The CDR3 is 17 amino acids. V was clipped by 0 bases and J by 0 bases, with 12 bases between them. The germline V gene encodes CDR1 LGHDT and CDR2 YNNKEL (reference sequence). CDR3 residues: CASSQEEWSYSNQPQHF. The CDR3 coding sequence is TGTGCCAGCAGCCAAGAGGAGTGGAGTTATAGCAATCAGCCCCAGCATTTT. The variable domain in full, with the rest retrieved from reference TRBV3-1 and TRBJ1-5, is DTAVSQTPKYLVTQMGNDKSIKCEQNLGHDTMYWYKQDSKKFLKIMFSYNNKELIINETVPNRFSPKSPDKAHLNLHINSLELGDSAVYFCASSQEEWSYSNQPQHFGDGTRLSIL.

With regard to this clonotype: Mismatch with germline at one junction end may stem from a read error. The rearrangement joins TRBV7-8 to TRBJ2-1; a weak D match, TRBD2 (5 bases). The V gene's germline CDR1 is SGHVS and CDR2 FQNEAQ. This CDR3 has 13 amino acids. The CDR3 DNA sequence: TGTGCCGGCAGCTTAGCGTTGTGGGATGAGCAGTTCTTC. This gives the protein CAGSLALWDEQFF.

This clonotype was seen only a few times. The chain has TRBV6-2 or TRBV6-3 and TRBJ2-7; D is possibly TRBD2 (5 bases). CDR1 MNHEY and CDR2 SVGEGT come from the germline V gene. The germline V and J ends were trimmed by 6 bases and 3 bases, with 24 bases remaining between them. CDR3 length: 17 residues. The CDR3 DNA reads TGTGCCAGCAGCCCCCCACTTTTGGCGGGCGCTAGCTACGAGCAGTACTTC. Protein product: CASSPPLLAGASYEQYF.

Worth noting for this clonotype: Because the CDR3 is missing its conserved closing phenylalanine or tryptophan, this is likely a read error. This chain connects TRBV4-3 to TRBJ2-7; D is unclear. The germline V and J ends were trimmed by 0 bases and 3 bases, with 6 bases remaining between them. Germline-derived CDR1 and CDR2 are LGHNA and YSLEER. This CDR3 contains 13 residues. As DNA, the CDR3 is TGCGCCAGCAGCCAAGATCTCCACTACGAGCAGTACTAC. This codes for CASSQDLHYEQYY.

In this sample, this clonotype turned up a few times. The chain has TRBV3-1 and TRBJ1-4; TRBD1 is a possible D gene (6 bases). Trimming took off 4 bases at V and 8 bases at J, with 11 bases between the two ends. Looked up from germline, CDR1 is LGHDT and CDR2 is YNNKEL (reference sequence). The CDR3 contains 13 residues. The CDR3 is CASSPAGQEKLFF. The DNA for the CDR3 is TGTGCCAGCAGCCCCGCGGGACAAGAAAAACTGTTTTTT.

The genes are TRBV29-1 and TRBJ2-3; maybe TRBD1 (6 bases). Germline CDR1 reads SQVTM; CDR2 reads ANQGSEA. The CDR3 runs to 17 residues. Trimming took off 7 bases at V and 6 bases at J, with 29 bases between the two ends. The CDR3 loop is CSARGHEGTLGWDTQYF. CDR3 DNA sequence: TGCAGCGCCCGGGGACACGAGGGCACCCTGGGGTGGGATACGCAGTATTTT.